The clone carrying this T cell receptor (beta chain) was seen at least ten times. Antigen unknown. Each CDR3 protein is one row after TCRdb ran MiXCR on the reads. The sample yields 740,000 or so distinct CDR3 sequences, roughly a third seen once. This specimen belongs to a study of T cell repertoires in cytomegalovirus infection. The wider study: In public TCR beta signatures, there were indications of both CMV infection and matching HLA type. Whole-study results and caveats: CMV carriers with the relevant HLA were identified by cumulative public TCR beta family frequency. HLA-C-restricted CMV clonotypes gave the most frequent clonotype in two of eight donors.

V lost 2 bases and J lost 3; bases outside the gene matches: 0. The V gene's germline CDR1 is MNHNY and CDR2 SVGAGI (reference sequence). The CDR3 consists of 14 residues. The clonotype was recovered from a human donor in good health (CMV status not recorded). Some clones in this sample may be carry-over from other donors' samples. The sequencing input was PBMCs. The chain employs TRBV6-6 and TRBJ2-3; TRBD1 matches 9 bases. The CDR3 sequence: CASSYDRGTDTQYF. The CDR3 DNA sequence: TGTGCCAGCAGTTACGACAGGGGGACAGATACGCAGTATTTT.